What follows are 27 T cell receptor beta chains derived from one specimen sequenced in a study of identical twins. TCRdb analysed the 5' RACE reads with MiXCR anew, one entry per CDR3 protein. The sample comprises 500,000 to 650,000 distinct CDR3 sequences, under 8.5% of which are singletons, and about 1.5% rests with the top ten. The sample also formed part of further work on yellow fever vaccine responses in identical twins.

The sequenced material came from PBMCs. These receptors were collected from a woman between 18 and 29 years old in good health.

The table lists this clonotype with a few counts. This chain uses TRBV11-2 with TRBJ2-1, with 15 bases matching TRBD2. V was pared by 0 bases and J by 6 bases, with 3 bases of the junction left unmatched. CDR1 SGHAT and CDR2 FQNNGV come from the germline V gene. This CDR3 is built from 17 residues. The CDR3 here is CASSLDGTSGRTNEQFF. The DNA for the CDR3 is TGTGCCAGCAGCTTAGATGGGACTAGCGGGAGGACCAATGAGCAGTTCTTC.

This clonotype was counted between two and nine times. The chain links TRBV5-6 to TRBJ2-7; 7 nucleotides agree with TRBD2. This CDR3 spans 13 amino acids. V was pared by 0 bases and J by 5 bases, with 2 bases of the junction left unmatched. Germline V gene lookup returns CDR1 SGHDT and CDR2 YYEEEE. The CDR3 protein is CASSLGLAHEQYF. The DNA for the CDR3 is TGTGCCAGCAGCTTGGGACTAGCCCACGAGCAGTACTTC.

This clonotype has at least ten counts. The rearrangement links TRBV4-1 to TRBJ1-1, with no clear D. In germline, CDR1 is MGHRA, CDR2 YSYEKL. The CDR3 is made up of 14 amino acids. V lost 2 bases to trimming and J lost 1 base, with 8 bases between them. The CDR3 spells CASSQRRENTEAFF. CDR3 sequence (DNA): TGCGCCAGCAGCCAAAGGAGGGAGAACACTGAAGCTTTCTTT.

This clonotype was observed a few times. The gene calls are TRBV6-2 or TRBV6-3 and TRBJ2-1; TRBD1 aligns across 8 bases. CDR1 is MNHEY and CDR2 is SVGEGT in the germline V gene. V was pared by 6 bases and J by 2 bases, with 3 bases of the junction left unmatched. CDR3 length: 14 amino acids. CDR3 DNA sequence: TGTGCCAGCAGAGACAGGGGCACCTACAATGAGCAGTTCTTC. This sequence encodes CASRDRGTYNEQFF.

This clonotype was detected a few times. This chain uses TRBV12-3 or TRBV12-4 with TRBJ2-7; 12 nucleotides agree with TRBD2. The V and J ends lost 2 bases and 3 bases, in that order; junction bases with no gene match: 2. The CDR3 is 15 residues long. Written as DNA, the CDR3 is TGTGCCAGCAGTTTATCTAGCGGGAGGGTCTACGAGCAGTACTTC. Its translation: CASSLSSGRVYEQYF.

Only a few counts were recorded for this clonotype. This rearrangement joins TRBV9 to TRBJ2-1, with TRBD2 matching over 12 bases. Germline loops: CDR1 SGDLS, CDR2 YYNGEE. The CDR3 covers 15 residues. Trimming took 2 bases from V and 7 from J; bases not matched to a gene: 4. The chain's CDR3 is CASSVGLAGLNEQFF. Here the CDR3 DNA reads TGTGCCAGCAGCGTCGGACTAGCGGGACTTAATGAGCAGTTCTTC.

The chain has TRBV28 and TRBJ2-1; D is undetermined. Germline values: CDR1 MDHEN, CDR2 SYDVKM. The CDR3 has 12 residues. V was pared by 2 bases and J by 9 bases, with 8 bases between. CDR3 coding DNA: TGTGCCAGCAGTTTAAGCCAGCGTGAGCAGTTCTTC. Protein product: CASSLSQREQFF.

On this clonotype itself: This clone may be a read error of a much larger clone one base away. V and J are TRBV2 and TRBJ2-7, with unresolved D. The germline CDR1 and CDR2 sequences are SNHLY and FYNNEI. The CDR3 has 11 residues. CDR3 DNA sequence: TGTGCCAGCAGTCCTACCTACGAGCAGCACTTC. This encodes CASSPTYEQHF.

This clonotype was counted ten times or more. V gene TRBV29-1 combines with J gene TRBJ1-2, with 8 bases that match TRBD1. The CDR3 is made up of 14 amino acids. Trimming took 3 bases from V and 5 from J; bases not matched to a gene: 8. Germline V gene lookup returns CDR1 SQVTM and CDR2 ANQGSEA. Here the CDR3 reads CSVEIGQGAYGYTF. The CDR3 DNA sequence: TGCAGCGTTGAGATCGGCCAGGGGGCTTATGGCTACACCTTC. Using reference TRBV29-1 and TRBJ1-2 for the parts outside the CDR3, the full variable domain is SAVISQKPSRDICQRGTSLTIQCQVDSQVTMMFWYRQQPGQSLTLIATANQGSEATYESGFVIDKFPISRPNLTFSTLTVSNMSPEDSSIYLCSVEIGQGAYGYTFGSGTRLTVV.

This clonotype has at least ten counts. V usage is TRBV3-1 and J usage is TRBJ1-1; tentatively, D is TRBD1 (5 bases). V lost 4 bases and J 5 bases, leaving 20 bases between the germline ends. Germline V CDR1 and CDR2: LGHDT, YNNKEL (reference sequence). The CDR3 is 16 residues long. The CDR3 reads CASSPDMGLSRTEAFF. CDR3 nucleotides: TGTGCCAGCAGCCCAGACATGGGACTGTCGAGGACTGAAGCTTTCTTT. The whole variable domain, filled in from reference TRBV3-1 and TRBJ1-1, reads DTAVSQTPKYLVTQMGNDKSIKCEQNLGHDTMYWYKQDSKKFLKIMFSYNNKELIINETVPNRFSPKSPDKAHLNLHINSLELGDSAVYFCASSPDMGLSRTEAFFGQGTRLTVV.

This clonotype was recorded at least ten times. The rearrangement uses TRBV4-2 and TRBJ2-5, with D possibly being TRBD2 (6 bases). Trimming shortened V by 0 bases and J by 4 bases, and 15 bases separated the two germline ends. CDR1 and CDR2 from the germline V gene are LGHNA and YNFKEQ. The CDR3 covers 16 residues. CDR3 sequence reads: CASSQDQVGGGETQYF. The CDR3 coding sequence is TGTGCCAGCAGCCAAGATCAGGTGGGAGGCGGAGAGACCCAGTACTTC.

This clonotype appeared many times. One junction end disagrees with the germline gene, perhaps due to a read error. This chain joins TRBV5-1 and TRBJ2-5; D not resolved. This CDR3 has 12 amino acids. Germline V CDR1 and CDR2: SGHRS, YFSETQ. The CDR3 sequence is CASSSNQETQYF. The CDR3 DNA sequence: TGTGCCAGCAGTAGTAACCAAGAGACCCAGTACTTC. The full variable domain, its missing parts supplied by reference TRBV5-1 and TRBJ2-5, is KAGVTQTPRYLIKTRGQQVTLSCSPISGHRSVSWYQQTPGQGLQFLFEYFSETQRNKGNFPGRFSGRQFSNSRSEMNVSTLELGDSALYLCASSSNQETQYFGPGTRLLVL.

This clonotype was found a few times. The chain joins TRBV15 to TRBJ2-5, with D unresolved. Germline V gene sequence: CDR1 LNHNV, CDR2 YYDKDF (reference sequence). The CDR3 is made up of 14 amino acids. The ends were cut back, 0 bases at V and 4 bases at J, with 9 bases in the middle. The CDR3: CATSREDGPETQYF. The CDR3 DNA is TGTGCCACCAGCAGAGAGGACGGGCCAGAGACCCAGTACTTC.

This clonotype has ten or more counts. The chain has TRBV15 and TRBJ2-1, with D maybe TRBD2 (6 bases). Trimming took off 0 bases at V and 3 bases at J, with 18 bases between the two ends. The CDR3 is made up of 18 amino acids. Germline V lookup: CDR1 LNHNV, CDR2 YYDKDF (reference sequence). The CDR3 spells CATSRESVPGVFYNEQFF. Here the CDR3 DNA reads TGTGCCACCAGCAGAGAATCTGTACCGGGAGTCTTCTACAATGAGCAGTTCTTC. Complete variable domain (other parts from reference TRBV15 and TRBJ2-1): DAMVIQNPRYQVTQFGKPVTLSCSQTLNHNVMYWYQQKSSQAPKLLFHYYDKDFNNEADTPDNFQSRRPNTSFCFLDIRSPGLGDTAMYLCATSRESVPGVFYNEQFFGPGTRLTVL.

On this clonotype: This clone may be a read error of a much larger clone one base away. This chain connects TRBV5-1 to TRBJ2-1; D is perhaps TRBD1 (6 bases). Looked up from germline, CDR1 is SGHRS and CDR2 is YFSETQ. The CDR3 loop spans 14 amino acids. The CDR3, as DNA: TGCACCAGCAGCTTAGGGGGAGACTACAATGAGCAGTTCTTC. Its translation: CTSSLGGDYNEQFF.

This clonotype was picked up a small number of times. The chain recombines TRBV5-1 with TRBJ2-2, with 7 bases matching TRBD1. Germline V lookup: CDR1 SGHRS, CDR2 YFSETQ. The junction had 3 bases not matched to a gene; V was cut back by 4 bases and J by 3 bases. The CDR3 length is 14 residues. The CDR3 nucleotides are TGCGCCAGCAGCACGGGACAGCACACCGGGGAGCTGTTTTTT. Encoded protein: CASSTGQHTGELFF.

This clonotype was seen ten or more times. The V gene is TRBV12-3 or TRBV12-4, the J gene TRBJ2-3; 7 nucleotides align to TRBD2. The CDR3 totals 13 residues. V lost 5 bases and J lost 5; bases outside the gene matches: 4. The CDR3 region has the DNA TGTGCCAGCAGTAGCGGGAAGGGAGATACGCAGTATTTT. Translated: CASSSGKGDTQYF.

The chain combines TRBV11-2 with TRBJ2-5, with TRBD2 identical over 7 bases. Trimming cost V 3 bases and J 3 bases; bases outside gene matches: 16. Germline loops: CDR1 SGHAT, CDR2 FQNNGV. This CDR3 has 18 amino acids. CDR3: CASSFFLTGGWGKETQYF. DNA of the CDR3: TGTGCCAGCAGCTTTTTCCTAACGGGAGGATGGGGGAAAGAGACCCAGTACTTC.

This clonotype was seen a few times. This sequence joins TRBV28 and TRBJ2-5; TRBD2 matches at 10 bases. CDR3 length: 16 amino acids. Germline V gene data show CDR1 as MDHEN and CDR2 as SYDVKM. The J segment lost 5 bases and the V segment lost 6 bases, leaving 12 bases of the junction unmatched. Written as DNA, the CDR3 is TGTGCCAGCAGCTCTCCTTTTAGCGGGAGGAGGGAGACCCAGTACTTC. Amino acid sequence: CASSSPFSGRRETQYF. Complete variable domain (other parts from reference TRBV28 and TRBJ2-5): DVKVTQSSRYLVKRTGEKVFLECVQDMDHENMFWYRQDPGLGLRLIYFSYDVKMKEKGDIPEGYSVSREKKERFSLILESASTNQTSMYLCASSSPFSGRRETQYFGPGTRLLVL.

This clonotype was detected ten times or more. A read error may produce the germline difference seen at one junction end. V usage is TRBV5-1 and J usage is TRBJ2-6; D assignment may be TRBD1 or TRBD2 (6 bases each). This CDR3 is 15 amino acids long. Looked up from germline, CDR1 is SGHRS and CDR2 is YFSETQ. CDR3 nucleotides: TGTGCCAGCAGCTTGGGGGGCCCTGGGGCCAACGTCCTGACTTTC. Its protein is CASSLGGPGANVLTF.

This clonotype was counted at least ten times. The V and J genes are TRBV10-3 and TRBJ2-5; D might be TRBD1 (6 bases). Germline-derived CDR1 and CDR2 are ENHRY and SYGVKD. V dropped 6 bases and J dropped 5 bases, with 13 bases sitting between them. The CDR3 has 13 amino acids. CDR3 nucleotide sequence: TGTGCCATCAGCTACAGGGTTACGGAGACCCAGTACTTC. Translated, it gives CAISYRVTETQYF.

This chain links TRBV6-1 with TRBJ2-1; 8 bases align to TRBD2. This CDR3 spans 16 amino acids. The V gene end was trimmed by 6 bases and the J gene end by 3 bases; junction bases not matched to a gene: 10. Germline V CDR1 and CDR2: MNHNS, SASEGT. The CDR3 here is CASRRGLVIDYNEQFF. DNA for the CDR3: TGTGCCAGCAGGCGGGGACTAGTTATCGACTACAATGAGCAGTTCTTC.

This clonotype was found many times. The chain joins TRBV28 to TRBJ2-5, with D unresolved. Germline V gene data show CDR1 as MDHEN and CDR2 as SYDVKM. Trimming shortened V by 5 bases and J by 7 bases, and 8 bases separated the two germline ends. The CDR3 extends over 11 amino acids. In nucleotides, the CDR3 is TGTGCCAGCAGTGTGACCGGGACCCAGTACTTC. Its translation is CASSVTGTQYF.

This clonotype was seen ten or more times. In nucleotides, the CDR3 is TGTGCCAGCAGCTCAAATTCCGGGACAGGGAGTCGGTCACCCCTCCACTTT. It specifies CASSSNSGTGSRSPLHF. V gene TRBV7-9 combines with J gene TRBJ1-6; 9 bases line up with TRBD1. Germline V gives CDR1 SEHNR, CDR2 FQNEAQ (reference sequence). The trim removed 4 bases at V and 10 bases at J, leaving 14 bases unmatched. The CDR3 spans 17 residues.

In this sample, this clonotype turned up a few times. The J gene is TRBJ2-5, the V gene TRBV20-1, with 11 bases matching TRBD2. This CDR3 region has 15 residues. From germline, CDR1 is DFQATT and CDR2 SNEGSKA (reference sequence). V was clipped by 6 bases and J by 1 base; unmatched bases: 7. CDR3 DNA: TGCAGTGCGACCCCGGGACTAGCGGCCCAAGAGACCCAGTACTTC. Encoded protein: CSATPGLAAQETQYF.

This clonotype was seen at least ten times. The genes are TRBV28 and TRBJ1-1; weak D call: TRBD1 (6 bases). Trimming cost V 6 bases and J 5 bases, with 10 bases left between them. The CDR3 consists of 12 residues. Germline CDR1 is MDHEN and CDR2 is SYDVKM. The CDR3 region is CASREGGTEAFF. In nucleotides, the CDR3 is TGTGCCAGCAGGGAGGGGGGGACTGAAGCTTTCTTT.

This clonotype was observed at least ten times. The chain links TRBV7-3 to TRBJ2-2; D is undetermined. CDR1 and CDR2 from the germline V gene are SGHTA and FQGTGA. V lost 5 bases, J lost 6 bases, and 7 bases lay in between. The CDR3 extends over 12 amino acids. CDR3 bases: TGTGCCAGCAGCCCCCGTCCCGGGGAGCTGTTTTTT. Its protein product is CASSPRPGELFF.